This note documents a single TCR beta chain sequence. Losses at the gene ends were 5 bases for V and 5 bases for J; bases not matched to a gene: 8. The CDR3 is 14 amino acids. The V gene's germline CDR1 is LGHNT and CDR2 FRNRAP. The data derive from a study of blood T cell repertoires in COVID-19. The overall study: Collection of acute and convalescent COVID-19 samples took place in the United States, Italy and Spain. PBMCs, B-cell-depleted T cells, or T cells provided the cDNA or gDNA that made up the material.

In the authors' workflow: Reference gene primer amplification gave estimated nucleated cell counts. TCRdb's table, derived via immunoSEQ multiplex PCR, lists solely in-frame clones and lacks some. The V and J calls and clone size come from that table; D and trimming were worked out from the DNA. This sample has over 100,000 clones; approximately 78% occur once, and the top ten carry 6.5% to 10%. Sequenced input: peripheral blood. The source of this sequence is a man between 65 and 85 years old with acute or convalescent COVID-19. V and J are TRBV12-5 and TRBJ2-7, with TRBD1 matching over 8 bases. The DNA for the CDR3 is TGTGCTAGTGGTACCGGGACAGGTCGTAACGAGCAGTACTTC. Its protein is CASGTGTGRNEQYF.